This T cell receptor (beta chain) is from a study of blood T cells in healthy people across ages. Whole-study findings and limits: Roughly linearly, TCR beta diversity per million T cells fell as age increased.

Those donating, healthy Caucasian individuals from Russia, were aged roughly 6 to 90. In each sample, at least 6.5 million PBMCs were isolated. About this clonotype: The antigen remains unidentified.

Alongside a J-beta primer mix, a sample-barcoded 5' primer served in a second PCR lasting roughly 6 to 12 cycles. TCRdb used MiXCR to reprocess the 5' RACE reads, holding one entry per CDR3 protein. This sample has under 700,000 distinct CDR3 sequences, with about 24% found just once. This same sample was also part of a study on T cells of mothers and their children. According to that study: Extracted RNA, in its entirety, went into cDNA synthesis at 1.5 ug per 15 ul.

The receptor's source is a boy under 18 in good health. The source material was blood.

The CDR3: CATSREVLAKNIQYF. The CDR3 region has the DNA TGTGCCACCAGCAGAGAGGTATTAGCCAAAAACATTCAGTACTTC. The chain carries TRBV15 and TRBJ2-4; D unclear. The CDR3 is 15 amino acids. V lost 0 bases and J lost 0, with 6 bases in between. Germline V lookup: CDR1 LNHNV, CDR2 YYDKDF (reference sequence).